The 19 T cell receptor beta chains in this list originate from one sample, sequenced in a study of control samples from healthy donors and cancer patients. Produced via immunoSEQ multiplex PCR; TCRdb's table is partial and in-frame only. The sample has about 160,000 clones, about 94% seen once. Specimen: blood. The receptors come from an older woman in good health.

The chain joins TRBV28 to TRBJ1-2, with D perhaps TRBD1 (5 bases). This CDR3 spans 15 amino acids. Germline CDR1 MDHEN, CDR2 SYDVKM. Trimming removed 4 bases from V and 6 bases from J, with 18 bases in between. Written as DNA, the CDR3 is TGTGCCAGCAGTTCCCCGGCAGGGAGGGTCGATGGCTACACCTTC. This gives the protein CASSSPAGRVDGYTF.

The chain joins TRBV5-6 to TRBJ2-1; 7 bases match TRBD2. Germline trimming cut 0 bases from V and 10 bases from J; bases unmatched to any gene: 10. Germline values: CDR1 SGHDT, CDR2 YYEEEE. This CDR3 is 15 amino acids long. The CDR3, as DNA: TGTGCCAGCAGCTTGGGGACACGGGCCGGGGGGGAGCAGTTCTTC. The encoded protein is CASSLGTRAGGEQFF.

The chain couples TRBV7-4 to TRBJ1-6; D not resolved. The CDR3 runs 18 residues. Trimming removed 5 bases from V and 4 bases from J, with 21 bases in between. Germline lookup yields CDR1 SGHVT and CDR2 SQSDAQ. The CDR3 here is CASSPKNPITFYNSPLHF. The CDR3 coding sequence is TGTGCCAGCAGCCCGAAAAACCCCATTACCTTTTATAATTCACCCCTCCACTTT.

The chain recombines TRBV12-5 with TRBJ1-3; D remains ambiguous. The V gene lost 1 base and the J gene lost 4 bases, with 5 bases spanning the gap. The CDR3 extends over 13 amino acids. The germline CDR1 and CDR2 sequences are LGHNT and FRNRAP. The CDR3 sequence: CASGLGAGNTIYF. In DNA form, the CDR3 reads TGTGCTAGTGGTTTGGGGGCCGGAAACACCATATATTTT.

The rearrangement links TRBV29-1 to TRBJ1-2, with D uncertain. V lost 5 bases, J lost 2 bases, and 6 bases lay in between. CDR1 SQVTM and CDR2 ANQGSEA come from the germline V gene. This CDR3 is built from 11 residues. CDR3 sequence (DNA): TGCAGCGTTACGGAGAACTATGGCTACACCTTC. Residues: CSVTENYGYTF. The full variable domain, with the rest looked up from reference TRBV29-1 and TRBJ1-2, is SAVISQKPSRDICQRGTSLTIQCQVDSQVTMMFWYRQQPGQSLTLIATANQGSEATYESGFVIDKFPISRPNLTFSTLTVSNMSPEDSSIYLCSVTENYGYTFGSGTRLTVV.

This clone was observed a handful of times. The gene calls are TRBV7-2 and TRBJ2-2; the D gene is possibly TRBD1 (6 bases). The V gene's germline CDR1 is SGHTA and CDR2 FQGNSA. The CDR3 is made up of 15 amino acids. V was shortened by 1 base and J by 5 bases, with 11 bases between the two germline ends. CDR3 loop: CASSLDGGETGELFF. DNA of the CDR3: TGTGCCAGCAGCTTAGATGGGGGCGAAACCGGGGAGCTGTTTTTT.

The V call is TRBV7-9, the J call TRBJ1-4; a possible D gene is TRBD1 (5 bases). The V and J ends lost 3 bases and 5 bases respectively, with 10 bases between them. This CDR3 is built from 14 residues. Germline V lookup: CDR1 SEHNR, CDR2 FQNEAQ (reference sequence). CDR3 amino acids: CASSLTEPNEKLFF. The CDR3 region has the DNA TGTGCCAGCAGCTTGACAGAACCGAATGAAAAACTGTTTTTT.

This chain uses TRBV5-4 with TRBJ1-1; 8 bases fit TRBD1. The V gene end was trimmed by 1 base and the J gene end by 4 bases; junction bases not matched to a gene: 3. The CDR3 totals 14 residues. Germline CDR1 reads SGHNT; CDR2 reads YYREEE (reference sequence). As DNA, the CDR3 is TGTGCCAGCAGCTTGAAAACAGGGGGCACTGAAGCTTTCTTT. Translating it yields CASSLKTGGTEAFF.

The V and J genes are TRBV6-5 and TRBJ2-7, with 7 bases matching TRBD1. The CDR3 is made up of 13 amino acids. Unmatched junction bases numbered 5, after V lost 6 bases and J lost 3 bases. Per the germline V gene, CDR1 is MNHEY and CDR2 is SVGAGI. CDR3: CASSEGQFYEQYF. CDR3 coding DNA: TGTGCCAGCAGCGAGGGACAGTTCTACGAGCAGTACTTC.

The V and J genes are TRBV7-2 and TRBJ1-2; D might be TRBD1 (6 bases). Germline CDR1 SGHTA, CDR2 FQGNSA. This CDR3 has 16 amino acids. With 0 bases removed from V and 6 bases from J, the gap between germline ends came to 17 bases. The CDR3 nucleotides are TGTGCCAGCAGCTTAGCCTCTGACAGGCCCAATAATGGCTACACCTTC. It translates to CASSLASDRPNNGYTF.

In this sample, this clone turned up once. This chain connects TRBV12-3 or TRBV12-4 to TRBJ1-2; D is undetermined. The CDR3 spans 12 residues. Deletions cut 8 bases from V and 2 bases from J, with 9 bases between. The CDR3 reads CASGLRNYGYTF. In DNA, the CDR3 is TGTGCCAGCGGCTTAAGGAACTATGGCTACACCTTC.

V and J are TRBV18 and TRBJ1-1; no clear D. V was shortened by 2 bases and J by 0 bases, with 13 bases between the two germline ends. The length of the CDR3 is 16 residues. The germline V gene has CDR1 KGHSH and CDR2 LQKENI. In DNA form, the CDR3 reads TGTGCCAGCTCACCAAGCTTAGTGTCCGTGAACACTGAAGCTTTCTTT. It translates to CASSPSLVSVNTEAFF.

About this clone itself: One end of the junction fails to match germline, which may point to a read error. V gene TRBV6-5 combines with J gene TRBJ1-2; 8 bases match TRBD1. The CDR3 is 14 residues long. Germline CDR1 reads MNHEY; CDR2 reads SVGAGI. The CDR3 loop reads CAGRAGQDRYGYTF. Here the CDR3 DNA reads TGTGCCGGCAGGGCGGGACAGGACCGCTATGGCTACACCTTC.

The genes are TRBV6-2 or TRBV6-3 and TRBJ1-1, with TRBD1 as a possible D gene (5 bases). CDR3 size: 14 residues. Trimming pared 1 base from V and 7 bases from J, leaving 13 bases between. Germline CDR1 and CDR2: MNHEY and SVGEGT. The CDR3 DNA is TGTGCCAGCAGTTACTGGGCCCCAGGGTTTGAAGCTTTCTTT. The encoded protein is CASSYWAPGFEAFF.

The V call is TRBV27, the J call TRBJ2-7, with 11 nucleotides matching TRBD2. Germline lookup yields CDR1 MNHEY and CDR2 SMNVEV (reference sequence). The CDR3 loop spans 15 amino acids. J lost 0 bases, V lost 6 bases, and 4 bases had no gene match. CDR3 sequence (DNA): TGTGCCAGCAGACTAGCGGGGGTAGGCTCCTACGAGCAGTACTTC. Its translation is CASRLAGVGSYEQYF.

V usage is TRBV12-5 and J usage is TRBJ1-5, with TRBD1 matching 10 bases. The V gene end was trimmed by 6 bases and the J gene end by 6 bases; junction bases not matched to a gene: 8. This CDR3 has 15 amino acids. Germline V CDR1 and CDR2: LGHNT, FRNRAP. The CDR3 spells CASGQGTGDGQPQHF. The CDR3 coding sequence is TGTGCTAGTGGACAGGGGACAGGGGATGGTCAGCCCCAGCATTTT.

V usage is TRBV18 and J usage is TRBJ2-5; 7 positions match TRBD1. Germline values: CDR1 KGHSH, CDR2 LQKENI. V trimming: 3 bases; J trimming: 2 bases; junction bases outside the gene matches: 3. This CDR3 spans 14 amino acids. Written as DNA, the CDR3 is TGTGCCAGCTCACCGACAGGGCCTCAAGAGACCCAGTACTTC. Protein sequence: CASSPTGPQETQYF.

The V call is TRBV6-1, the J call TRBJ1-2; no clear D gene. V was pared by 6 bases and J by 2 bases, with 10 bases between. Germline V lookup: CDR1 MNHNS, CDR2 SASEGT. This CDR3 has 13 residues. CDR3 in amino acids: CASRPGENYGYTF. In nucleotides, the CDR3 is TGTGCCAGCAGGCCAGGAGAAAACTATGGCTACACCTTC.

The rearrangement joins TRBV25-1 to TRBJ1-4, with D maybe TRBD1 (5 bases). This CDR3 has 14 amino acids. V gave up 6 bases and J gave up 6 bases, with 14 bases separating them. The V gene's germline CDR1 is MGHDK and CDR2 SYGVNS. The CDR3 DNA sequence: TGTGCCAGCAGGCCCGGCAGGGTCGATGAAAAACTGTTTTTT. This codes for CASRPGRVDEKLFF.